One and the same sample provided the 29 T cell receptor beta chains below, sequenced in a study of control samples from healthy donors and cancer patients (dated by TCRdb to 2018 to 2021). Libraries came from the immunoSEQ multiplex PCR assay. Held by TCRdb, this immuneACCESS table contains in-frame sequences only and omits some clones. Under half of the omission traces to an unresolved V gene where checked; the cause of the rest is unknown. The sample records approximately 100,000 clones, about 81% of which are singletons. Around 35% of the sample goes to the ten largest clones. The sequencing input was PBMCs. These TCRs come from a man in his 70s with lung cancer.

This chain connects TRBV6-2 or TRBV6-3 to TRBJ1-2; perhaps TRBD1 as D (5 bases). Germline values: CDR1 MNHEY, CDR2 SVGEGT. V was clipped by 5 bases and J by 3 bases, with 16 bases between them. The CDR3 contains 15 residues. This chain's CDR3 is CASSTFSGRDYGYTF. CDR3 in DNA: TGTGCCAGCAGTACTTTTTCGGGGCGGGACTATGGCTACACCTTC.

V gene TRBV7-9 combines with J gene TRBJ2-1, with 14 positions matching TRBD2. Germline V gene data show CDR1 as SEHNR and CDR2 as FQNEAQ (reference sequence). The CDR3 has 17 residues. V lost 5 bases and J lost 12; bases outside the gene matches: 15. The CDR3: CASSPRTSGGQRMGQFF. CDR3 DNA sequence: TGTGCCAGCAGCCCCAGGACTAGCGGGGGGCAGAGGATGGGGCAGTTCTTC.

CDR3 in DNA: TGCGCCAGCAGCCCGGGAGCGGGGGCCGCCTACGAGCAGTACTTC. Translated, it gives CASSPGAGAAYEQYF. The J gene is TRBJ2-7, the V gene TRBV5-1; 8 positions agree with TRBD2. Trimming at V came to 4 bases and at J to 2 bases, leaving 8 bases not matched to a gene. Germline V gene lookup returns CDR1 SGHRS and CDR2 YFSETQ. The CDR3 is made up of 15 amino acids.

The chain links TRBV18 to TRBJ2-5; D is ambiguous. Germline V gives CDR1 KGHSH, CDR2 LQKENI. The CDR3 is 15 amino acids. Deletions cut 6 bases from V and 5 bases from J, with 19 bases between. In DNA form, the CDR3 reads TGTGCCAGCTCCCCTATCCGGAAGGACGGTGAGACCCAGTACTTC. It translates to CASSPIRKDGETQYF.

This clone was counted only a few times. V is TRBV19 and J is TRBJ1-1; a possible D gene is TRBD1 (5 bases). CDR3 length: 11 amino acids. The germline V and J ends were trimmed by 6 bases and 6 bases, with 8 bases remaining between them. The germline V gene has CDR1 LNHDA and CDR2 SQIVND (reference sequence). CDR3 in amino acids: CASSSRAEAFF. Written as DNA, the CDR3 is TGTGCCAGTAGCTCCAGGGCTGAAGCTTTCTTT.

The chain is built from TRBV9 and TRBJ1-1; the D is unclear. The CDR3 has 13 residues. The germline gives CDR1 SGDLS, CDR2 YYNGEE. V gave up 0 bases and J gave up 5 bases, with 8 bases separating them. CDR3 residues: CASSVVVGTEAFF. The CDR3 DNA is TGTGCCAGCAGCGTAGTGGTGGGAACTGAAGCTTTCTTT.

The V call is TRBV6-5, the J call TRBJ1-4; unclear D gene. The germline V gene encodes CDR1 MNHEY and CDR2 SVGAGI. V lost 0 bases to trimming and J lost 4 bases, with 12 bases between them. The CDR3 is 16 amino acids. The CDR3 DNA reads as TGTGCCAGCAGTTACTCGTCGCTCGGGAATAATGAAAAACTGTTTTTT. It yields the protein CASSYSSLGNNEKLFF.

Only a few counts were recorded for this clone. CDR3 amino acids: CASTMGGLGVNEQFF. DNA for the CDR3: TGTGCCAGTACCATGGGGGGGCTAGGAGTAAATGAGCAGTTCTTC. The chain carries TRBV19 and TRBJ2-1; tentative D call: TRBD2 (7 bases). CDR3 length: 15 amino acids. The V end was cut by 7 bases, the J end by 7 bases, with 20 bases between. The germline V gene encodes CDR1 LNHDA and CDR2 SQIVND (reference sequence).

The rearrangement joins TRBV30 to TRBJ2-3; 7 bases are a match to TRBD2. The V and J ends lost 2 bases and 1 base, in that order; junction bases with no gene match: 6. The CDR3 has 15 amino acids. Germline assignment: CDR1 GTSNPN and CDR2 SVGIG (reference sequence). CDR3 bases: TGTGCCTGGAGTCCCCTGGCGGGGGGCACAGATACGCAGTATTTT. The encoded protein is CAWSPLAGGTDTQYF.

This rearrangement joins TRBV27 to TRBJ1-1; D uncertain. The CDR3 length is 14 residues. Germline assignment: CDR1 MNHEY and CDR2 SMNVEV (reference sequence). Trimming removed 2 bases from V and 6 bases from J, with 13 bases in between. CDR3 protein: CASSLRPGSAEAFF. The DNA of the CDR3 is TGTGCCAGCAGTTTACGTCCGGGTTCTGCTGAAGCTTTCTTT.

V usage is TRBV24-1 and J usage is TRBJ2-3; D might be TRBD1 (5 bases). Trimming shortened V by 5 bases and J by 4 bases, and 21 bases separated the two germline ends. The CDR3 consists of 17 residues. CDR1 KGHDR and CDR2 SFDVKD come from the germline V gene. CDR3 sequence: CATSGRVSGRAADTQYF. The CDR3 nucleotides are TGTGCCACCAGTGGGCGAGTATCAGGCAGGGCCGCAGATACGCAGTATTTT.

This chain connects TRBV29-1 to TRBJ1-2; a weak D match, TRBD1 (6 bases). Trimming shortened V by 7 bases and J by 0 bases, and 15 bases separated the two germline ends. CDR1 is SQVTM, CDR2 ANQGSEA, per germline. This CDR3 has 14 amino acids. CDR3 sequence reads: CSAITGMANYGYTF. The CDR3 DNA is TGCAGCGCAATCACAGGGATGGCTAACTATGGCTACACCTTC.

The genes are TRBV4-1 and TRBJ2-7; D is undetermined. The V gene lost 2 bases and the J gene lost 5 bases, with 13 bases spanning the gap. This CDR3 has 14 amino acids. Germline V gives CDR1 MGHRA, CDR2 YSYEKL. The CDR3 here is CASSQLPERNEQYF. CDR3 in DNA: TGCGCCAGCAGCCAACTCCCCGAACGAAACGAGCAGTACTTC.

V is TRBV7-6 and J is TRBJ1-3, with TRBD1 matching 7 bases. CDR3 size: 14 residues. Germline V gives CDR1 SGHVS, CDR2 FNYEAQ. Losses at the gene ends were 5 bases for V and 4 bases for J; bases not matched to a gene: 5. The chain's CDR3 is CASSPGTAGNTIYF. The CDR3 DNA reads as TGTGCCAGCAGCCCCGGGACAGCGGGAAACACCATATATTTT.

This chain joins TRBV6-2 or TRBV6-3 and TRBJ2-7; the D gene could be TRBD1 or TRBD2 (5 bases each). CDR1 is MNHEY, CDR2 SVGEGT, per germline. V lost 5 bases, J lost 6 bases, and 17 bases lay in between. This CDR3 has 14 amino acids. The CDR3 region is CASSLSRGQIEQYF. CDR3 nucleotides: TGTGCCAGCAGTCTCTCCCGGGGCCAGATCGAGCAGTACTTC.

V and J are TRBV19 and TRBJ1-2; D ambiguous. CDR1 LNHDA and CDR2 SQIVND come from the germline V gene (reference sequence). Trimming removed 0 bases at V and 8 bases at J, with 7 bases between. This CDR3 region has 12 residues. The CDR3: CASSIEGIGYTF. CDR3 bases: TGTGCCAGTAGTATAGAGGGGATCGGCTACACCTTC. The full variable domain, in which reference TRBV19 and TRBJ1-2 provide the parts outside the CDR3, is DGGITQSPKYLFRKEGQNVTLSCEQNLNHDAMYWYRQDPGQGLRLIYYSQIVNDFQKGDIAEGYSVSREKKESFPLTVTSAQKNPTAFYLCASSIEGIGYTFGSGTRLTVV.

The chain couples TRBV6-5 to TRBJ1-1; no clear D gene. Germline CDR1 is MNHEY and CDR2 is SVGAGI. This CDR3 is built from 14 residues. V gave up 6 bases and J gave up 7 bases, with 18 bases separating them. The CDR3 reads CASRKVAPNGEAFF. CDR3 in DNA: TGTGCCAGCAGAAAGGTAGCACCGAACGGTGAAGCTTTCTTT.

The chain couples TRBV4-1 to TRBJ2-7, with D perhaps given as TRBD1 or TRBD2 (5 bases each). CDR1 is MGHRA, CDR2 YSYEKL, per germline. The CDR3 is 17 amino acids. V was clipped by 0 bases and J by 0 bases, with 15 bases between them. The CDR3 DNA follows: TGCGCCAGCAGCCAAGATCATATGGGGGAGAGCTCCTACGAGCAGTACTTC. Translation gives CASSQDHMGESSYEQYF.

The genes are TRBV7-9 and TRBJ1-4; D is unclear. CDR3 length: 14 amino acids. CDR1 is SEHNR and CDR2 is FQNEAQ in the germline V gene (reference sequence). The ends were cut back, 4 bases at V and 8 bases at J, with 14 bases in the middle. The CDR3 coding sequence is TGTGCCAGCAGCTCGGTTATGAATCTCGAAAAACTGTTTTTT. The encoded protein is CASSSVMNLEKLFF.

This clone was seen more than once but under ten times. This chain links TRBV6-2 or TRBV6-3 with TRBJ2-7, with 7 positions matching TRBD1. Unmatched junction bases numbered 6, after V lost 5 bases and J lost 2 bases. Germline V CDR1 and CDR2: MNHEY, SVGEGT. The CDR3 covers 14 residues. Written as DNA, the CDR3 is TGTGCCAGCAGTCGAGGGGGCATCACCTACGAGCAGTACTTC. The encoded protein is CASSRGGITYEQYF.

The V call is TRBV28, the J call TRBJ1-3, with 7 positions matching TRBD1. This CDR3 has 14 amino acids. Germline-derived CDR1 and CDR2 are MDHEN and SYDVKM. The V segment lost 2 bases and the J segment 8 bases; nucleotides outside the gene matches: 6. CDR3 nucleotide sequence: TGTGCCAGCAGTTTACCCGGGACAGCGCACACCATATATTTT. Protein product: CASSLPGTAHTIYF.

This rearrangement joins TRBV9 to TRBJ2-1, with 14 positions matching TRBD2. Germline lookup yields CDR1 SGDLS and CDR2 YYNGEE. V dropped 3 bases and J dropped 1; count of bases not matched to a gene: 3. This CDR3 spans 17 amino acids. The CDR3 loop is CASSDGLAGGSYNEQFF. The CDR3, as DNA: TGTGCCAGCAGCGACGGACTAGCGGGGGGTTCCTACAATGAGCAGTTCTTC.

The rearrangement uses TRBV7-9 and TRBJ1-1, with D unclear. CDR3 size: 13 residues. V was shortened by 7 bases and J by 5 bases, with 14 bases between the two germline ends. Germline values: CDR1 SEHNR, CDR2 FQNEAQ (reference sequence). The CDR3 loop is CASNREAGTEAFF. CDR3 DNA sequence: TGTGCCAGCAATAGGGAGGCGGGAACTGAAGCTTTCTTT.

This clone was picked up a small number of times. The gene calls are TRBV5-5 and TRBJ1-6; 7 positions match TRBD1. Trimming at V came to 4 bases and at J to 0 bases, leaving 4 bases not matched to a gene. Per the germline V gene, CDR1 is SGHKS and CDR2 is YYEKEE (reference sequence). CDR3 length equals 16 residues. Here the CDR3 DNA reads TGTGCCAGCAGCAGGGACAGCCTCTCCTATAATTCACCCCTCCACTTT. Translated: CASSRDSLSYNSPLHF.

The rearrangement uses TRBV24-1 and TRBJ2-3; 8 nucleotides agree with TRBD1. The CDR3 is 15 amino acids. The germline V gene has CDR1 KGHDR and CDR2 SFDVKD. The V and J ends lost 0 bases and 3 bases, in that order; junction bases with no gene match: 1. The CDR3 protein is CATSDLQGATDTQYF. CDR3 DNA: TGTGCCACCAGTGATTTGCAGGGGGCAACAGATACGCAGTATTTT.

The chain combines TRBV9 with TRBJ1-1; 7 bases agree with TRBD1. Germline V lookup: CDR1 SGDLS, CDR2 YYNGEE. V shed 4 bases, J shed 0 bases, and the junction held 12 bases outside the gene matches. This CDR3 has 17 amino acids. In DNA, the CDR3 is TGTGCCAGCAGCCCCCAGAACAGGGGAGCTCTGAACACTGAAGCTTTCTTT. This gives the protein CASSPQNRGALNTEAFF.

This clone has more than one count but fewer than ten. The chain recombines TRBV5-1 with TRBJ2-7; TRBD1 matches 9 bases. The CDR3 has 15 residues. Trimming at V came to 2 bases and at J to 2 bases, leaving 5 bases not matched to a gene. Germline CDR1 reads SGHRS; CDR2 reads YFSETQ. The CDR3 DNA reads as TGCGCCAGCAGCTTCGGACAGGGGATAACCTACGAGCAGTACTTC. It yields the protein CASSFGQGITYEQYF.

This chain joins TRBV6-4 and TRBJ2-1; D is ambiguous. V lost 3 bases to trimming and J lost 4 bases, with 7 bases between them. The CDR3 runs 13 residues. Germline V gene data show CDR1 as MRHNA and CDR2 as SNTAGT. CDR3 bases: TGTGCCAGCAGTGATAACCTTTACAATGAGCAGTTCTTC. Protein product: CASSDNLYNEQFF.

This clone showed up just once. The chain couples TRBV7-8 to TRBJ1-4; no definite D call. V lost 1 base to trimming and J lost 8 bases, with 5 bases between them. The CDR3 consists of 12 residues. CDR1 and CDR2 (germline): SGHVS, FQNEAQ. CDR3 protein: CASSLDGEKLFF. The CDR3 nucleotides are TGTGCCAGCAGCTTAGACGGGGAAAAACTGTTTTTT.